The next 25 T cell receptor beta chains were all read from a single sample in a study of T-cell reconstitution after alpha-beta-depleted transplantation in children. The library targeted TCRbeta and was prepared with unique molecular identifiers. TCRdb ran MiXCR on the PCR reads and lists one entry per CDR3 protein. The table has about 500,000 distinct CDR3 sequences, roughly 33% seen once. The sample was PBMCs from the stem cell graft donor, taken from the stem cell graft. These receptors were obtained from a human donor who donated a stem cell graft to a child with aplastic anemia.

The rearrangement joins TRBV7-9 to TRBJ2-7; D is unresolved. The CDR3 runs 14 residues. Germline CDR1 and CDR2: SEHNR and FQNEAQ (reference sequence). Trimming took off 5 bases at V and 0 bases at J, with 11 bases between the two ends. For the CDR3, the DNA is TGTGCCAGCAGCCTTATCAGTAGCTCCTACGAGCAGTACTTC. Translating gives CASSLISSSYEQYF.

Only a few counts were recorded for this clonotype. CDR3 DNA sequence: TGTGCCAGCTGCCAGACAGGGGGGGGCTATGGCTACACCTTC. This gives the protein CASCQTGGGYGYTF. The J gene is TRBJ1-2, the V gene TRBV27; 9 bases agree with TRBD1. The V segment lost 8 bases and the J segment 4 bases; nucleotides outside the gene matches: 8. CDR3 length: 14 residues. Germline V gene lookup returns CDR1 MNHEY and CDR2 SMNVEV (reference sequence).

This clonotype was seen a handful of times. The chain recombines TRBV7-8 with TRBJ2-7; TRBD2 agrees at 10 bases. This CDR3 has 14 residues. Germline V gene sequence: CDR1 SGHVS, CDR2 FQNEAQ. V was clipped by 2 bases and J by 2 bases; unmatched bases: 0. This CDR3 is CASSLLAGAYEQYF. CDR3 bases: TGTGCCAGCAGCTTACTAGCGGGGGCCTACGAGCAGTACTTC.

This clonotype was detected only once. This chain uses TRBV3-1 with TRBJ1-2; TRBD1 aligns across 9 bases. The germline CDR1 and CDR2 sequences are LGHDT and YNNKEL (reference sequence). The ends lost 3 bases at V and 3 bases at J; junction bases unmatched: 11. The CDR3 has 17 amino acids. The CDR3 reads CASSQAGTGRLDYGYTF. For the CDR3, the DNA is TGTGCCAGCAGCCAGGCTGGGACAGGGAGGTTGGACTATGGCTACACCTTC. Filled out from reference TRBV3-1 and TRBJ1-2, the complete variable domain reads DTAVSQTPKYLVTQMGNDKSIKCEQNLGHDTMYWYKQDSKKFLKIMFSYNNKELIINETVPNRFSPKSPDKAHLNLHINSLELGDSAVYFCASSQAGTGRLDYGYTFGSGTRLTVV.

CDR3 sequence: CASSLGGAGEETQYF. CDR3 DNA: TGCGCCAGCAGCTTGGGTGGGGCAGGAGAAGAGACCCAGTACTTC. The chain recombines TRBV5-1 with TRBJ2-5; perhaps TRBD1 as D (5 bases). Germline CDR1 and CDR2: SGHRS and YFSETQ. The CDR3 contains 15 residues. The ends were cut back, 0 bases at V and 3 bases at J, with 12 bases in the middle.

The chain recombines TRBV3-1 with TRBJ2-1; 11 bases align to TRBD2. CDR1 LGHDT and CDR2 YNNKEL come from the germline V gene (reference sequence). The CDR3 is 16 amino acids. V lost 5 bases to trimming and J lost 7 bases; unmatched junction nucleotides: 10. CDR3 DNA: TGTGCCAGCAGCGAATTAGCGGGAGGGCCTCGGAATGAGCAGTTCTTC. Residues: CASSELAGGPRNEQFF.

This clonotype was picked up a small number of times. A read error may produce the germline difference seen at one junction end. The chain combines TRBV6-2 or TRBV6-3 with TRBJ2-1; 9 nucleotides line up with TRBD2. CDR3 length: 13 residues. Germline V lookup: CDR1 MNHEY, CDR2 SVGEGT. CDR3 residues: CASGTSGYNEQFF. For the CDR3, the DNA is TGCGCCAGCGGCACTAGCGGGTACAATGAGCAGTTCTTC.

CDR3 amino acids: CASTPSGRGATMNTEAFF. Here the CDR3 DNA reads TGTGCCAGCACCCCAAGTGGTCGAGGGGCTACCATGAACACTGAAGCTTTCTTT. The chain has TRBV6-1 and TRBJ1-1, with D perhaps TRBD1 (5 bases). V was clipped by 7 bases and J by 0 bases, with 24 bases between them. CDR3 length: 18 amino acids. The V gene's germline CDR1 is MNHNS and CDR2 SASEGT.

J is TRBJ2-2 and V is TRBV5-1; 8 bases align to TRBD1. Germline-derived CDR1 and CDR2 are SGHRS and YFSETQ. There are 16 residues in the CDR3. J was trimmed by 1 base and V by 4 bases; bases with no gene match: 6. In DNA form, the CDR3 reads TGCGCCAGCAGCCCCCCGGGGACAGGGAACACCGGGGAGCTGTTTTTT. Translating it yields CASSPPGTGNTGELFF.

V is TRBV7-2 and J is TRBJ2-3, with TRBD1 matching 7 bases. The J segment lost 2 bases and the V segment lost 1 base, leaving 3 bases of the junction unmatched. Germline V gives CDR1 SGHTA, CDR2 FQGNSA. There are 15 residues in the CDR3. DNA for the CDR3: TGTGCCAGCAGCTTAGGACAGGGAAACACAGATACGCAGTATTTT. This gives the protein CASSLGQGNTDTQYF.

The chain combines TRBV15 with TRBJ2-1; TRBD1 aligns across 7 bases. Germline CDR1 and CDR2: LNHNV and YYDKDF (reference sequence). Trimming cost V 6 bases and J 4 bases; bases outside gene matches: 18. CDR3 length equals 18 residues. The chain's CDR3 is CATRSTMAYGTVYNEQFF. DNA of the CDR3: TGTGCCACCAGGAGTACCATGGCGTATGGGACAGTTTACAATGAGCAGTTCTTC.

This clonotype showed up just once. The genes are TRBV7-2 and TRBJ2-5, with D uncertain. Germline V gene sequence: CDR1 SGHTA, CDR2 FQGNSA. The CDR3 spans 14 residues. V was pared by 4 bases and J by 5 bases, with 14 bases between. This chain's CDR3 is CASSSARFSETQYF. The DNA for the CDR3 is TGTGCCAGCAGCTCCGCTAGGTTTTCGGAGACCCAGTACTTC.

This clonotype was detected a few times. This rearrangement joins TRBV6-1 to TRBJ2-2; 11 nucleotides align to TRBD2. From germline, CDR1 is MNHNS and CDR2 SASEGT. V lost 2 bases to trimming and J lost 7 bases; unmatched junction nucleotides: 3. The CDR3 is 15 residues long. CDR3 bases: TGTGCCAGCAGTGAACTGACTAGCGGGAACGGGGAGCTGTTTTTT. This codes for CASSELTSGNGELFF.

V is TRBV5-1 and J is TRBJ2-3; 8 bases are shared with TRBD2. Germline CDR1 and CDR2: SGHRS and YFSETQ. The CDR3 is made up of 16 amino acids. The V and J ends lost 0 bases and 6 bases, in that order; junction bases with no gene match: 9. CDR3 region: CASSLAITGGRDTQYF. The DNA for the CDR3 is TGCGCCAGCAGCTTGGCCATCACGGGAGGGCGGGATACGCAGTATTTT.

A few counts support this clonotype. The CDR3 nucleotides read TGTGCCAGCAGCTTAGTAGGCAGGAACACTGAAGCTTTCTTT. As protein: CASSLVGRNTEAFF. This chain connects TRBV7-2 to TRBJ1-1; unclear D gene. The CDR3 loop spans 14 amino acids. The V end lost 1 base, the J end lost 1 base, and 7 bases lay between the germline ends. Germline V gene data show CDR1 as SGHTA and CDR2 as FQGNSA.

The CDR3 loop is CASSLVAGRDGELFF. As DNA, the CDR3 is TGCGCCAGCAGCTTGGTTGCGGGGAGAGACGGGGAGCTGTTTTTT. The chain has TRBV5-1 and TRBJ2-2, with a weak D call TRBD2 (6 bases). The germline gives CDR1 SGHRS, CDR2 YFSETQ. There are 15 residues in the CDR3. V lost 0 bases, J lost 7 bases, and 13 bases lay in between.

This clonotype was recorded a few times. The genes are TRBV5-1 and TRBJ1-3; 7 positions agree with TRBD1. Germline lookup yields CDR1 SGHRS and CDR2 YFSETQ. The V gene end was trimmed by 4 bases and the J gene end by 1 base; junction bases not matched to a gene: 5. The CDR3 loop spans 15 amino acids. The CDR3 DNA sequence: TGCGCCAGCAGCCGGGACAGTTTGTCTGGAAACACCATATATTTT. This sequence encodes CASSRDSLSGNTIYF.

The chain couples TRBV28 to TRBJ2-7, with D hard to call. The V end was cut by 5 bases, the J end by 0 bases, with 5 bases between. This CDR3 spans 12 amino acids. Germline CDR1 MDHEN, CDR2 SYDVKM. CDR3 in DNA: TGTGCCAGCAGTACCCGCTCCTACGAGCAGTACTTC. Encoded protein: CASSTRSYEQYF.

This clonotype occurred a few times. The chain is built from TRBV29-1 and TRBJ2-5, with 7 bases identical to TRBD1. The CDR3 runs to 14 residues. V shed 0 bases and J 5 bases; nucleotides not matched to a gene: 6. The germline gives CDR1 SQVTM, CDR2 ANQGSEA. Here the CDR3 reads CSVEETGKTETQYF. CDR3 bases: TGCAGCGTTGAAGAGACAGGGAAAACGGAGACCCAGTACTTC.

The gene calls are TRBV30 and TRBJ1-1; D unclear. V was cut by 6 bases and J by 6 bases, with 11 bases left in between. Germline CDR1 GTSNPN, CDR2 SVGIG (reference sequence). The CDR3 sequence is 11 residues long. This CDR3 is CACVYGAEAFF. For the CDR3, the DNA is TGTGCCTGCGTATATGGGGCTGAAGCTTTCTTT.

The rearrangement links TRBV20-1 to TRBJ2-1, with D unresolved. This CDR3 region has 15 residues. Germline CDR1 and CDR2: DFQATT and SNEGSKA (reference sequence). The V and J ends lost 6 bases and 4 bases respectively, with 19 bases between them. For the CDR3, the DNA is TGCAGTGCCCACACCATCCGGAGCCAGTACAATGAGCAGTTCTTC. Its translation: CSAHTIRSQYNEQFF.

This clonotype was detected a few times. The chain joins TRBV29-1 to TRBJ2-1; D gene ambiguous. In germline, CDR1 is SQVTM, CDR2 ANQGSEA. CDR3 size: 14 residues. Trimming took off 6 bases at V and 5 bases at J, with 17 bases between the two ends. The CDR3 DNA follows: TGCAGCGTCGCCTTGAGGAGCAGTAACAATGAGCAGTTCTTC. Translated: CSVALRSSNNEQFF.

The genes are TRBV20-1 and TRBJ2-1; D uncertain. CDR1 is DFQATT, CDR2 SNEGSKA, per germline (reference sequence). The CDR3 is 16 amino acids. The V and J ends lost 0 bases and 0 bases respectively, with 12 bases between them. CDR3 amino acids: CSARDPQRSSYNEQFF. The CDR3 DNA reads as TGCAGTGCTAGAGATCCCCAGCGTAGCTCCTACAATGAGCAGTTCTTC.

The table lists this clonotype with a few counts. This chain joins TRBV20-1 and TRBJ2-3; the D is unclear. Germline assignment: CDR1 DFQATT and CDR2 SNEGSKA (reference sequence). With 3 bases removed from V and 3 bases from J, the gap between germline ends came to 22 bases. The CDR3 contains 17 residues. This chain's CDR3 is CSASPLPRGVPTDTQYF. Written as DNA, the CDR3 is TGCAGTGCTAGTCCTCTCCCCCGAGGAGTCCCAACAGATACGCAGTATTTT.

The V call is TRBV18, the J call TRBJ1-2; 9 nucleotides agree with TRBD1. V shed 6 bases, J shed 4 bases, and the junction held 6 bases outside the gene matches. Per the germline V gene, CDR1 is KGHSH and CDR2 is LQKENI. This CDR3 spans 14 amino acids. The CDR3 here is CASSRTGEGYGYTF. The CDR3 DNA is TGTGCCAGCTCCCGGACAGGGGAAGGCTATGGCTACACCTTC. The full variable domain, completed using reference TRBV18 and TRBJ1-2, is NAGVMQNPRHLVRRRGQEARLRCSPMKGHSHVYWYRQLPEEGLKFMVYLQKENIIDESGMPKERFSAEFPKEGPSILRIQQVVRGDSAAYFCASSRTGEGYGYTFGSGTRLTVV.